The 21 T cell receptor beta chains in this list originate from one sample, sequenced in a study of Graves' ophthalmopathy and Graves' hyperthyroidism. TCR beta CDR3 amplification used RNA transcripts. The authors performed first-round RT-PCR with HTBI primers and then a second-round multiplex PCR. Each CDR3 protein gets one entry after TCRdb re-called the multiplex PCR reads with MiXCR. The top ten hold roughly 1.5% of the sample, which has about 400,000 distinct CDR3 sequences, around 16% seen once. The sequenced sample consisted of peripheral blood. The receptors were gathered from a woman between 18 and 29 years old with Graves' ophthalmopathy.

This clonotype was seen repeatedly, ten times or more. The CDR3 bases are TGTGCCAGCAGTTACCAGGGATCGTCCTACGAGCAGTACTTC. As protein: CASSYQGSSYEQYF. This sequence joins TRBV12-3 or TRBV12-4 and TRBJ2-7; tentative D call: TRBD1 (5 bases). Trimming left V 4 bases short and J 1 base short, with 11 bases between. CDR3 length: 14 amino acids.

This clonotype was observed many times. The V gene is TRBV12-3 or TRBV12-4, the J gene TRBJ1-5; D ambiguous. The CDR3 covers 13 residues. V was shortened by 0 bases and J by 5 bases, with 5 bases between the two germline ends. The DNA of the CDR3 is TGTGCCAGCAGTTTAGCTGCGGATCAGCCCCAGCATTTT. Amino acid sequence: CASSLAADQPQHF.

The sample holds many counts of this clonotype. V usage is TRBV27 and J usage is TRBJ2-7; the match to TRBD1 covers 11 bases. V lost 5 bases and J lost 6; bases outside the gene matches: 9. CDR3 length equals 15 residues. The germline V gene encodes CDR1 MNHEY and CDR2 SMNVEV (reference sequence). This chain's CDR3 is CASSPYGGTGGEQYF. The CDR3 DNA is TGTGCCAGCAGTCCATATGGGGGGACAGGGGGCGAGCAGTACTTC.

This clonotype appeared many times. V gene TRBV6-2 or TRBV6-3 combines with J gene TRBJ1-1; 9 positions match TRBD1. Trimming removed 6 bases from V and 5 bases from J; junction bases left unmatched: 7. Germline V CDR1 and CDR2: MNHEY, SVGEGT. The CDR3 length is 14 residues. The CDR3 DNA reads as TGTGCCAGCAGCTCCATGACAGGGGGGACTGAAGCTTTCTTT. Translating gives CASSSMTGGTEAFF.

This clonotype was found many times. The genes are TRBV7-6 and TRBJ1-2; 7 positions agree with TRBD1. The CDR3 consists of 15 residues. The germline V gene has CDR1 SGHVS and CDR2 FNYEAQ. V shed 5 bases, J shed 2 bases, and the junction held 8 bases outside the gene matches. The CDR3 spells CASSPLGRGNYGYTF. CDR3 DNA: TGTGCCAGCAGCCCGCTGGGCAGGGGGAACTATGGCTACACCTTC.

This clonotype was recorded at least ten times. The chain carries TRBV29-1 and TRBJ2-5; tentatively, D is TRBD2 (6 bases). The germline gives CDR1 SQVTM, CDR2 ANQGSEA. This CDR3 region has 15 residues. V was trimmed by 8 bases and J by 2 bases, leaving 21 bases between them. The CDR3 bases are TGCAGCACATCCTTGTGGCAGGGAGGTCAAGAGACCCAGTACTTC. The encoded protein is CSTSLWQGGQETQYF.

This clonotype was detected ten times or more. The gene calls are TRBV25-1 and TRBJ1-5, with a weak D call TRBD1 (6 bases). From germline, CDR1 is MGHDK and CDR2 SYGVNS. This CDR3 spans 14 amino acids. The germline V and J ends were trimmed by 6 bases and 4 bases, with 13 bases remaining between them. The CDR3 DNA sequence: TGTGCCAGCAGCATGACAGGCCGAAATCAGCCCCAGCATTTT. This sequence encodes CASSMTGRNQPQHF.

This clonotype was counted at least ten times. The CDR3 sequence is CASRRGWTNTEAFF. CDR3 nucleotide sequence: TGTGCCAGCAGAAGGGGATGGACAAACACTGAAGCTTTCTTT. This chain joins TRBV12-3 or TRBV12-4 and TRBJ1-1, with D possibly being TRBD1 (5 bases). This CDR3 region has 14 residues. V was clipped by 6 bases and J by 2 bases, with 13 bases between them.

There are many counts of this clonotype. The chain couples TRBV2 to TRBJ2-4, with D possibly matching TRBD2 (6 bases). CDR1 and CDR2 from the germline V gene are SNHLY and FYNNEI. This CDR3 spans 14 amino acids. V was cut by 6 bases and J by 8 bases, with 17 bases left in between. CDR3 bases: TGTGCCAGCAGCGAACGTAACCCGGGGGACATTCAGTACTTC. Amino acids: CASSERNPGDIQYF. Filled out from reference TRBV2 and TRBJ2-4, the complete variable domain reads EPEVTQTPSHQVTQMGQEVILRCVPISNHLYFYWYRQILGQKVEFLVSFYNNEISEKSEIFDDQFSVERPDGSNFTLKIRSTKLEDSAMYFCASSERNPGDIQYFGAGTRLSVL.

This clonotype was observed many times. The V call is TRBV19, the J call TRBJ2-5; D is unresolved. CDR1 is LNHDA, CDR2 SQIVND, per germline (reference sequence). This CDR3 contains 10 residues. V dropped 5 bases and J dropped 6 bases, with 4 bases sitting between them. Here the CDR3 DNA reads TGTGCCAGTAGTGTAAAGACCCAGTACTTC. Translated: CASSVKTQYF. Together with reference TRBV19 and TRBJ2-5, the CDR3 gives the full variable domain: DGGITQSPKYLFRKEGQNVTLSCEQNLNHDAMYWYRQDPGQGLRLIYYSQIVNDFQKGDIAEGYSVSREKKESFPLTVTSAQKNPTAFYLCASSVKTQYFGPGTRLLVL.

This clonotype was counted ten times or more. A read error may account for a junction end that differs from germline. J is TRBJ1-5 and V is TRBV28; 7 positions agree with TRBD1. The CDR3 covers 11 residues. Germline values: CDR1 MDHEN, CDR2 SYDVKM. CDR3 amino acids: CASSQTDRLLF. The DNA of the CDR3 is TGTGCCAGCAGTCAAACGGACAGGCTACTGTTT.

This clonotype was detected a few times. CDR3 residues: CASSYPGLAAPFPYEQYF. The CDR3 DNA reads as TGTGCCAGCAGTTACCCCGGACTAGCGGCCCCATTCCCCTACGAGCAGTACTTC. V and J are TRBV6-2 or TRBV6-3 and TRBJ2-7; the match to TRBD2 covers 10 bases. The CDR3 is 18 residues long. J lost 2 bases, V lost 2 bases, and 12 bases had no gene match. The germline V gene has CDR1 MNHEY and CDR2 SVGEGT.

The chain combines TRBV27 with TRBJ1-1; perhaps TRBD1 as D (5 bases). Per the germline V gene, CDR1 is MNHEY and CDR2 is SMNVEV (reference sequence). Trimming pared 4 bases from V and 3 bases from J, leaving 12 bases between. The length of the CDR3 is 14 residues. The CDR3 region is CASSYQGFYTEAFF. The CDR3 DNA is TGTGCCAGCAGTTACCAGGGTTTTTACACTGAAGCTTTCTTT.

This clonotype came up many times. The rearrangement uses TRBV20-1 and TRBJ2-4, with D perhaps matching TRBD1 (5 bases). Germline V gives CDR1 DFQATT, CDR2 SNEGSKA (reference sequence). Trimming removed 0 bases from V and 4 bases from J, with 13 bases in between. This CDR3 has 15 amino acids. The CDR3 nucleotides read TGCAGTGCTAGAGACGTTCAGGGATCGAAAAACATTCAGTACTTC. It translates to CSARDVQGSKNIQYF.

This clonotype came up many times. The chain recombines TRBV7-3 with TRBJ1-3; no clear D gene. This CDR3 comprises 15 residues. Germline CDR1 is SGHTA and CDR2 is FQGTGA. V was trimmed by 0 bases and J by 0 bases, leaving 6 bases between them. CDR3 coding DNA: TGTGCCAGCAGCTTAACGGCCGGCTCTGGAAACACCATATATTTT. Protein product: CASSLTAGSGNTIYF.

This clonotype was counted at least ten times. Written as DNA, the CDR3 is TGTGCCAGCAGTCCTCTCCGCCCGACAGTCCGCACTGAAGCTTTCTTT. Its translation is CASSPLRPTVRTEAFF. The chain couples TRBV6-2 or TRBV6-3 to TRBJ1-1, with D possibly matching TRBD1 (5 bases). The ends were cut back, 5 bases at V and 4 bases at J, with 20 bases in the middle. CDR3 size: 16 residues. Germline V gene data show CDR1 as MNHEY and CDR2 as SVGEGT.

Ten or more counts support this clonotype. V usage is TRBV24-1 and J usage is TRBJ1-2; no reliable D call. Germline-derived CDR1 and CDR2 are KGHDR and SFDVKD. The CDR3 is made up of 15 amino acids. V was trimmed by 2 bases and J by 1 base, leaving 10 bases between them. This chain's CDR3 is CATSDSRYLNYGYTF. The CDR3 DNA is TGTGCCACCAGTGATTCGCGATATCTTAACTATGGCTACACCTTC.

This clonotype was counted many times. This sequence joins TRBV9 and TRBJ1-6, with D hard to call. Germline V lookup: CDR1 SGDLS, CDR2 YYNGEE. The CDR3 contains 14 residues. The V gene lost 0 bases and the J gene lost 5 bases, with 6 bases spanning the gap. The CDR3 DNA sequence: TGTGCCAGCAGCGTAGTGGGGAATAATTCACCCCTCCACTTT. Protein product: CASSVVGNNSPLHF.

The table lists this clonotype with many counts. The gene calls are TRBV28 and TRBJ1-6; D call uncertain. This CDR3 is built from 21 residues. V was clipped by 5 bases and J by 0 bases, with 26 bases between them. The germline V gene encodes CDR1 MDHEN and CDR2 SYDVKM. The CDR3 reads CASSPRIQTVELSSYNSPLHF. DNA of the CDR3: TGTGCCAGCAGTCCTCGGATCCAAACGGTAGAACTGAGCTCCTATAATTCACCCCTCCACTTT.

This clonotype was picked up a small number of times. This chain links TRBV5-4 with TRBJ2-2; no definite D call. CDR3 size: 13 residues. V was trimmed by 2 bases and J by 6 bases, leaving 8 bases between them. CDR1 is SGHNT and CDR2 is YYREEE in the germline V gene (reference sequence). The CDR3 spells CASSFSDSGELFF. In DNA form, the CDR3 reads TGTGCCAGCAGCTTTTCCGATTCCGGGGAGCTGTTTTTT.

This clonotype was detected many times. The chain has TRBV12-3 or TRBV12-4 and TRBJ2-7, with TRBD2 matching over 7 bases. V lost 3 bases to trimming and J lost 0 bases; unmatched junction nucleotides: 5. This CDR3 is built from 15 residues. CDR3 sequence: CASSFRKRDSYEQYF. The CDR3 bases are TGTGCCAGCAGTTTCCGAAAGCGGGACTCCTACGAGCAGTACTTC.